Here is one T cell receptor (beta chain) with its context. Antigen: not known. This specimen belongs to a study of a mutant IDH1 vaccine in newly diagnosed glioma. As for the study in general: Vaccination followed radiotherapy alone by 4-6 weeks, or accompanied temozolomide cycles. The treated population exhibited a male proportion of around 62%, a female proportion of roughly 38%, and a mean age of about 39 years.

Time point defined: week 35, safety follow-up. Vaccination used 300 ug of mutant IDH1 20-mer peptide per dose, with topical imiquimod. Sequencing was performed with immunoSEQ multiplex PCR; in TCRdb, only in-frame clones are kept and a portion is missing. This sample yields tens of thousands of clones, of which around four fifths are seen a single time; around 4.1% belongs to the top ten. Sequences were derived from PBMCs, sampled from a glioma patient whose treatment included an IDH1 peptide vaccine. This TCR was recovered from a woman under 30 with glioma.

Written as DNA, the CDR3 is TGTGCCAGTAGAGAAGACAGGGGCAATGAGCAGTTCTTC. Its translation: CASREDRGNEQFF. The gene calls are TRBV19 and TRBJ2-1, with TRBD1 matching 8 bases. The CDR3 loop spans 13 amino acids. Germline V lookup: CDR1 LNHDA, CDR2 SQIVND (reference sequence). The V segment lost 6 bases and the J segment 6 bases; nucleotides outside the gene matches: 4.